This is a list of T cell receptor beta chains from one sample in a study of cytomegalovirus exposure and HLA in healthy donors. Only in-frame clones appear in the TCRdb table, and some are missing; sequencing was by immunoSEQ multiplex PCR. In the table there are approximately 180,000 clones, roughly 70% of which are singletons. Sequenced material: PBMCs. These receptors came from a male donor in good health and CMV-seronegative. Both conserved end residues are part of each CDR3. A D gene is named only where the DNA matches it firmly. Only some rows state a clone size, as once, few, many or a class for expanded clones.

d_gene,j_gene,abundance,v_gene,CDR3aa,CDR3nt
NA,TRBJ2-7,few,TRBV5-1,CASSLERGGQYF,TGCGCCAGCAGCTTGGAACGGGGAGGGCAGTACTTC
TRBD1,TRBJ1-5,NA,TRBV28,CASSLSRTGFGNQPQHF,TGTGCCAGCAGTTTATCCCGGACAGGGTTTGGCAATCAGCCCCAGCATTTT
TRBD1,TRBJ1-5,NA,TRBV9,CASSDRGRSNQPQHF,TGTGCCAGCAGCGACAGGGGGCGAAGCAATCAGCCCCAGCATTTT
NA,TRBJ2-1,NA,TRBV9,CASSAPGREDEQFF,TGTGCCAGCAGCGCCCCGGGAAGGGAGGATGAGCAGTTCTTC
NA,TRBJ2-3,NA,TRBV15,CATSRDLGDTQYF,TGTGCCACCAGCAGAGATCTCGGAGATACGCAGTATTTT
NA,TRBJ1-4,NA,TRBV30,CAAGGKATNEKLFF,TGTGCCGCTGGGGGGAAGGCAACTAATGAAAAACTGTTTTTT
TRBD2,TRBJ2-3,NA,TRBV9,CASSEVSGGWDTQYF,TGTGCCAGCAGCGAAGTTAGCGGGGGGTGGGATACGCAGTATTTT
TRBD2,TRBJ2-1,NA,TRBV10-3,CAISPPLAGGRNEQFF,TGTGCCATCAGCCCCCCCCTAGCGGGAGGGCGGAATGAGCAGTTCTTC
NA,TRBJ1-6,NA,TRBV5-1,CASSLDRFSPLHF,TGCGCCAGCAGCTTAGACAGGTTTTCACCCCTCCACTTT
NA,TRBJ2-3,NA,TRBV5-1,CASSYIDTQYF,TGCGCCAGCAGCTACATAGATACGCAGTATTTT
TRBD1,TRBJ1-2,once,TRBV5-1,CASSLGDRAHF,TGCGCCAGCAGCTTAGGAGACAGGGCGCACTTC
TRBD2,TRBJ2-7,few,TRBV29-1,CSVAILAEFYEQYF,TGCAGCGTTGCGATCCTAGCGGAGTTCTACGAGCAGTACTTC
NA,TRBJ1-1,NA,TRBV4-3,CASSQDPGGFMNTEAFF,TGCGCCAGCAGCCAAGATCCGGGGGGCTTCATGAACACTGAAGCTTTCTTT
NA,TRBJ1-1,NA,TRBV30,CAWSPSGANTEAFF,TGTGCCTGGAGTCCTAGTGGCGCGAACACTGAAGCTTTCTTT
NA,TRBJ1-2,NA,TRBV27,CASSLGLGLYGYTF,TGTGCCAGCAGTCTTGGACTCGGACTCTATGGCTACACCTTC
TRBD1,TRBJ1-5,NA,TRBV28,CASTLTVDRTHQPQHF,TGTGCCAGCACTCTGACGGTGGACAGGACACATCAGCCCCAGCATTTT
NA,TRBJ1-2,once,TRBV6-5,CASSYSVRDGGYTF,TGTGCCAGCAGTTACTCGGTGCGGGATGGGGGCTACACCTTC
TRBD2,TRBJ2-7,NA,TRBV6-6,CASRGGVGTYEQYF,TGTGCCAGCAGGGGGGGGGTTGGGACCTACGAGCAGTACTTC
TRBD1,TRBJ1-2,once,TRBV6-5,CASSPPRTGNYGYTF,TGTGCCAGCAGTCCGCCGAGGACAGGGAACTATGGCTACACCTTC
NA,TRBJ2-1,few,TRBV6-1,CASSEALLPYNEQFF,TGTGCCAGCAGTGAAGCGCTTCTACCCTACAATGAGCAGTTCTTC
TRBD1,TRBJ1-5,NA,TRBV11-2,CASSFLGTVGAPQHF,TGTGCCAGCAGCTTCCTTGGGACAGTCGGCGCGCCCCAGCATTTT
NA,TRBJ1-1,NA,TRBV10-2,CASSDNGGEAFF,TGCGCCAGCAGTGATAATGGCGGGGAGGCTTTCTTT